The 14 T cell receptor beta chains presented below share a single source sample, sequenced in a study of shared clonotypes between healthy human individuals. The method was immunoSEQ multiplex PCR; TCRdb's version includes in-frame clones alone and lacks a portion of them. The sample lists some 2.1 million clones, around 95% seen once, with approximately 1.7% in the top ten. Positively selected for CCR7, the CD45RO-negative cells used as naive CD8 cells excluded terminally differentiated effector memory CD45RA+ cells. Specimen: naive CD8+ T cells from PBMCs. These receptors all come from a man younger than 35 in good health. Some clones in this sample may be carry-over from other donors' samples.

The chain couples TRBV9 to TRBJ1-2, with D unclear. Trimming took 4 bases from V and 4 from J, leaving 11 bases between them. The CDR3 length is 13 residues. The V gene's germline CDR1 is SGDLS and CDR2 YYNGEE. CDR3 sequence (DNA): TGTGCCAGCAGCTCCTTACCCAGCTATGGCTACACCTTC. Translation: CASSSLPSYGYTF.

Concerning this clone: Lacking the conserved final phenylalanine or tryptophan, this CDR3 likely reflects a read error. The V gene is TRBV11-2, the J gene TRBJ2-7, with D maybe TRBD2 (5 bases). Germline values: CDR1 SGHAT, CDR2 FQNNGV. With 3 bases removed from V and 1 base from J, the gap between germline ends came to 7 bases. This CDR3 spans 13 amino acids. The CDR3 DNA reads TGTGCCAGCAGCTTCTCGGGGTCCTACGAGCAGTACCTC. The encoded protein is CASSFSGSYEQYL.

This clone is a singleton in its sample. The J gene is TRBJ1-2, the V gene TRBV15; unclear D gene. CDR1 LNHNV and CDR2 YYDKDF come from the germline V gene (reference sequence). The CDR3 length is 13 residues. V lost 0 bases and J lost 8, with 10 bases in between. The CDR3 coding sequence is TGTGCCACCAGCAGAGATTCAGGAGGAGGCTACACCTTC. Its protein product is CATSRDSGGGYTF.

The V gene is TRBV4-1, the J gene TRBJ2-7, with 8 bases fitting TRBD2. The germline V gene encodes CDR1 MGHRA and CDR2 YSYEKL. V dropped 4 bases and J dropped 5; count of bases not matched to a gene: 10. The CDR3 sequence is 15 residues long. The CDR3 sequence is CASSPRASGSHEQYF. The CDR3 DNA is TGCGCCAGCAGCCCCCGAGCGAGCGGGAGCCACGAGCAGTACTTC.

The gene calls are TRBV28 and TRBJ2-2; perhaps TRBD1 as D (6 bases). CDR1 is MDHEN and CDR2 is SYDVKM in the germline V gene. The CDR3 consists of 14 residues. V dropped 8 bases and J dropped 1 base, with 11 bases sitting between them. The CDR3: CASALTGNTGELFF. The CDR3, as DNA: TGTGCCAGCGCGTTGACAGGGAACACCGGGGAGCTGTTTTTT.

J is TRBJ2-5 and V is TRBV19, with a weak D call TRBD1 (6 bases). Per the germline V gene, CDR1 is LNHDA and CDR2 is SQIVND (reference sequence). The CDR3 spans 14 residues. V lost 3 bases and J 2 bases, leaving 10 bases between the germline ends. CDR3 in amino acids: CASSMGHIQETQYF. CDR3 in DNA: TGTGCCAGTAGTATGGGACATATACAAGAGACCCAGTACTTC.

The chain uses TRBV7-9 and TRBJ2-1; D not certain. V shed 1 base and J shed 4 bases, with 14 bases lying between them. Per germline, CDR1 SEHNR and CDR2 FQNEAQ (reference sequence). The CDR3 runs to 16 residues. Here the CDR3 reads CASSLGVGIRYNEQFF. The DNA for the CDR3 is TGTGCCAGCAGCTTAGGGGTGGGAATCCGGTACAATGAGCAGTTCTTC.

This sequence joins TRBV5-4 and TRBJ2-2; the D is unclear. Germline V gene sequence: CDR1 SGHNT, CDR2 YYREEE (reference sequence). Trimming removed 5 bases at V and 4 bases at J, with 6 bases between. The length of the CDR3 is 12 residues. The chain's CDR3 is CASSHPTGELFF. CDR3 nucleotides: TGTGCCAGCAGTCACCCCACCGGGGAGCTGTTTTTT.

This chain uses TRBV7-3 with TRBJ2-5; possible D gene TRBD1, 6 bases. This CDR3 contains 17 residues. Germline CDR1 reads SGHTA; CDR2 reads FQGTGA. V was cut by 1 base and J by 5 bases, with 20 bases left in between. CDR3: CASSLIPDSQGAETQYF. The CDR3 nucleotides read TGTGCCAGCAGCTTAATCCCGGACAGCCAAGGGGCGGAGACCCAGTACTTC.

The chain has TRBV29-1 and TRBJ2-1, with 9 bases that match TRBD2. The CDR3 spans 14 residues. J gave up 8 bases and V 8 bases, and 13 bases lay outside the gene matches. Per the germline V gene, CDR1 is SQVTM and CDR2 is ANQGSEA. The CDR3 nucleotides read TGCAGCATTTGGCCTCCGGGACTAGCCTATGAGCAGTTCTTC. Translated: CSIWPPGLAYEQFF.

This clone was observed once. The rearrangement joins TRBV28 to TRBJ2-7; 10 nucleotides align to TRBD2. From germline, CDR1 is MDHEN and CDR2 SYDVKM. This CDR3 is 13 amino acids long. J gave up 3 bases and V 7 bases, and 3 bases lay outside the gene matches. The CDR3 region is CASNLAGVYEQYF. The CDR3, as DNA: TGTGCCAGCAACCTAGCGGGGGTCTACGAGCAGTACTTC.

This rearrangement joins TRBV19 to TRBJ2-1; no clear D. The CDR3 is 13 amino acids. V was pared by 1 base and J by 7 bases, with 8 bases between. The germline CDR1 and CDR2 sequences are LNHDA and SQIVND (reference sequence). CDR3 sequence reads: CASSIGTMNEQFF. CDR3 bases: TGTGCCAGTAGTATAGGCACTATGAATGAGCAGTTCTTC.

A few counts support this clone. The chain uses TRBV29-1 and TRBJ1-1; TRBD1 matches at 7 bases. Germline values: CDR1 SQVTM, CDR2 ANQGSEA. V trimming: 6 bases; J trimming: 6 bases; junction bases outside the gene matches: 10. CDR3 length equals 13 residues. CDR3 DNA sequence: TGCAGCGTGGAGGATACAGGGGAAGCTGAAGCTTTCTTT. As protein: CSVEDTGEAEAFF.

The gene calls are TRBV23-1 and TRBJ2-4, with D perhaps matching TRBD1 (5 bases). TRBV23-1 is reported as an ORF; its role is uncertain. This CDR3 has 19 amino acids. Trimming left V 3 bases short and J 0 bases short, with 21 bases between. CDR3 coding DNA: TGCGCCAGCAGTCAGGTATTCGGCAGGGCCATACTAGCCAAAAACATTCAGTACTTC. This gives the protein CASSQVFGRAILAKNIQYF.